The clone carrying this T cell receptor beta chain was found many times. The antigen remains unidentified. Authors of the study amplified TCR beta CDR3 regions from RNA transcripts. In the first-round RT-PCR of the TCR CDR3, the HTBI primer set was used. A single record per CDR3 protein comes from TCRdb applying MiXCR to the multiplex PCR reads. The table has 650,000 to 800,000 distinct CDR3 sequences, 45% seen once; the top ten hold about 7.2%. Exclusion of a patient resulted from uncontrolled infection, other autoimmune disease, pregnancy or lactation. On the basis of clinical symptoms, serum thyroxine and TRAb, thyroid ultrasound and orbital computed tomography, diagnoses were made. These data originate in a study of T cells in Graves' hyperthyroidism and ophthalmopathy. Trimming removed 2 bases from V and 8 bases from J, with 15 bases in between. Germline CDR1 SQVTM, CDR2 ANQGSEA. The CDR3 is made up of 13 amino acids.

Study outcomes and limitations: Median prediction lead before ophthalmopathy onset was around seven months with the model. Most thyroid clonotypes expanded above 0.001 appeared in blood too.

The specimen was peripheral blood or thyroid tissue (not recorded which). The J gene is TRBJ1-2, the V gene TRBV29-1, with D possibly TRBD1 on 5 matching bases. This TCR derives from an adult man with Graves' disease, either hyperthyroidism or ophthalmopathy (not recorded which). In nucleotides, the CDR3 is TGCAGCGTTGAATGGCCAGGGTCGGAAGGCTACACCTTC. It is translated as CSVEWPGSEGYTF.